This paragraph covers one T cell receptor (beta chain) sequence. Its antigen is unknown. The junction shows a germline mismatch at one end, possibly a read error. This entry comes from a study of STAT3 mutations in large granular lymphocyte leukemia. Broader study findings: In T-cell large granular lymphocyte leukemia, about half of patients showed multiple immunodominant subclonotypes. Treatment regimens differed across patients between samplings. TCR clonotype switching after therapy occurred in about 35% of the 18 patients. In several patients, dominant TCR clone burden exceeded STAT3 mutant burden, suggesting STAT3 mutation arose secondarily.

CDR3 length: 15 amino acids. CDR1 and CDR2 (germline): MNHNY, SVGAGI (reference sequence). TCRbeta libraries averaged about 44,000 productive templates per sample. Generated by immunoSEQ multiplex PCR, the TCRdb table keeps only in-frame clones and is missing some. Seen here are approximately 42,000 clones, roughly three quarters observed once, and the top ten hold about 0.45%. Material: PBMCs. The J gene is TRBJ1-4, the V gene TRBV6-6, with a weak D call TRBD1 (5 bases). The sequence was collected from a human donor with T large granular lymphocyte leukemia. Some clones in this sample may be carry-over from other donors' samples. CDR3 amino acids: CASRYSGTTNEKLFF. The CDR3, as DNA: TGTGCCAGCAGGTACTCAGGGACAACTAATGAAAAACTGTTTTTT.